This TCR beta chain stems from a study of beta chain features in type 1 diabetes. Study overall: Healthy donors, compared against patients, showed similar age, gender and cell yields. Roughly 110,000,000 sorted cells were examined across all samples.

This clone was picked up many times. Its antigen is not identified. Germline CDR1 is SNHLY and CDR2 is FYNNEI. Trimming stripped 0 bases from V and 9 bases from J, with 6 bases between. The CDR3 extends over 12 amino acids. Study outcomes and limitations: In every one of the four CD4+ subsets, TCRB CDR3s were moderately but significantly shorter in Type 1 diabetes patients.

Every bit of the isolated RNA underwent reverse transcription, so sequencing read expressed TCRB transcripts. For naive, central memory and regulatory T cell samples, reads averaged roughly 3.7 million. Here immunoSEQ multiplex PCR was the method, and the copy in TCRdb shows in-frame clones only, minus some. The sample has under 350,000 clones, about 8.5% seen once. The sequence came from a young woman in good health. The sequenced material came from central memory CD4+ T cells from blood. The chain recombines TRBV2 with TRBJ2-1, with unresolved D. The CDR3 coding sequence is TGTGCCAGCAGTGAAGCTTTGGGTGAGCAGTTCTTC. As protein: CASSEALGEQFF.